Listed below are T cell receptor beta chains from one sample, sequenced in a study of control samples from healthy donors and cancer patients. Clones were sequenced by immunoSEQ multiplex PCR, and TCRdb holds only the in-frame ones, with some missing. In the table there are 100,000 to 150,000 clones, 80% to 95% of which are singletons. The sample comprised blood. Receptors originate from a man between 18 and 29 years old in good health. CDR3s include the opening cysteine and the closing phenylalanine or tryptophan. D genes are given only for firm matches. Rows may omit the clone size; those that give it use once, few, many or a size class.

clone_size	j_call	d_call	v_call	cdr3_nt	cdr3_aa
.	TRBJ2-1	TRBD2	TRBV9	TGTGCCAGCAGCCCCTTTAGACTAGCCGCTAATGAGCAGTTCTTC	CASSPFRLAANEQFF
.	TRBJ1-4	.	TRBV5-5	TGTGCCAGCAGCTCCGAGGGGTGGGATGAAAAACTGTTTTTT	CASSSEGWDEKLFF
.	TRBJ2-2	.	TRBV6-5	TGTGCCAGCAGTTCATCCGGGGACACCGGGGAGCTGTTTTTT	CASSSSGDTGELFF
.	TRBJ2-3	.	TRBV5-1	TGCGCCAGCAGCTTAGAGGTCACAGATACGCAGTATTTT	CASSLEVTDTQYF
.	TRBJ2-7	.	TRBV20-1	TGCAGTGCTAGTAACATCGATTCCTACGAGCAGTACTTC	CSASNIDSYEQYF
once	TRBJ1-4	TRBD1	TRBV4-1	TGCGCCAGCAGCCAAGAATCTATTGACAGGGCAACTAATGAAAAACTGTTTTTT	CASSQESIDRATNEKLFF
.	TRBJ2-5	TRBD2	TRBV19	TGTGCCAGTAGTATCCTAGCGGCACAAGCTTCGCCCCAAGAGACCCAGTACTTC	CASSILAAQASPQETQYF
once	TRBJ1-4	TRBD1	TRBV6-1	TGTGCCAGCAGTGAAGTCAGGGCCAGGGGGCGGGAAAAACTGTTTTTT	CASSEVRARGREKLFF
.	TRBJ2-3	.	TRBV11-2	TGTGCCAGCAGCGGACGGTCAGATACGCAGTATTTT	CASSGRSDTQYF
once	TRBJ2-1	.	TRBV9	TGTGCCAGCAGCGTAGAGGGACAAGGGGAGCAGTTCTTC	CASSVEGQGEQFF
once	TRBJ2-1	TRBD2	TRBV11-2	TGTGCCAGCAGCTTATTCGGCGGGGGGTACAATGAGCAGTTCTTC	CASSLFGGGYNEQFF
.	TRBJ1-1	.	TRBV11-2	TGTGCCAGCAGCTCTATTCGGTCAAACACTGAAGCTTTCTTT	CASSSIRSNTEAFF
.	TRBJ2-2	TRBD1	TRBV7-2	TGTGCCAGCAGCTTAGAAGGGTTGGGCCAGGGGGCCACCGGGGAGCTGTTTTTT	CASSLEGLGQGATGELFF
.	TRBJ1-6	TRBD1	TRBV6-4	TGTGCCAGGGAGGGACAGCCGAATAATTCACCCCTCCACTTT	CAREGQPNNSPLHF
.	TRBJ2-5	.	TRBV3-1/TRBV3-2	TGTGCCAGCAGCTTGGGGGGTCGCGCGCGGACTCACCAAGAGACCCAGTACTTC	CASSLGGRARTHQETQYF
.	TRBJ1-5	TRBD1	TRBV12-3/TRBV12-4	TGTGCCAGCAGCGAGACAGGGGGCCAGCCCCAGCATTTT	CASSETGGQPQHF
.	TRBJ2-1	TRBD1	TRBV15	TGTGCCACCAGCAGGGCCGGGACAGCGATAAACAATGAGCAGTTCTTC	CATSRAGTAINNEQFF
.	TRBJ2-2	.	TRBV6-5	TGTGCCAGCACCAGACCAGTCACCGGGGAGCTGTTTTTT	CASTRPVTGELFF
.	TRBJ1-1	.	TRBV19	TGTGCCAGTAGCTTTGGACAGAGGGTCGTCACTGAAGCTTTCTTT	CASSFGQRVVTEAFF
few	TRBJ2-1	.	TRBV7-2	TGTGCCAGCAGCCCCCCCCCGACCGCCCGCTTGAGGAATGAGCAGTTCTTC	CASSPPPTARLRNEQFF
.	TRBJ2-1	.	TRBV7-9	TGTGCCAGCAGCTTAGAACTCTCCTACAATGAGCAGTTCTTC	CASSLELSYNEQFF
.	TRBJ2-4	.	TRBV19	TGTGCCAGTGGAGCGGGGACAGCACAGGCCAAAAACATTCAGTACTTC	CASGAGTAQAKNIQYF
.	TRBJ2-1	TRBD2	TRBV7-2	TGTGCCAGCAGCCTACTAGCGGGGGGGCACAATGAGCAGTTCTTC	CASSLLAGGHNEQFF
once	TRBJ2-2	TRBD1	TRBV7-2	TGTGCCAGCAGCTCCCTGACAGGGATCACCGGGGAGCTGTTTTTT	CASSSLTGITGELFF
.	TRBJ2-3	.	TRBV13	TGTGCCAGCAGCTTAGATCCCCTAGCCAGGGGCACAGATACGCAGTATTTT	CASSLDPLARGTDTQYF
.	TRBJ1-2	.	TRBV6-2/TRBV6-3	TGTGCCAGCAGTTACCCCTTTTGGGGGGACTATGGCTACACCTTC	CASSYPFWGDYGYTF
.	TRBJ2-1	TRBD2	TRBV6-6	TGTGCCAGCAGTTTCCGGACTAGCGGTACCTACAATGAGCAGTTCTTC	CASSFRTSGTYNEQFF
.	TRBJ1-2	.	TRBV30	TGTGCCTGGCGCAAACAAGGGGGGCTGGGGTATGGCTACACCTTC	CAWRKQGGLGYGYTF
.	TRBJ2-3	TRBD2	TRBV5-1	TGCGCCAGCAGCTTGAAGCCTAGCGGGGGGGCCATCACAGATACGCAGTATTTT	CASSLKPSGGAITDTQYF
.	TRBJ1-2	.	TRBV19	TGTGCCAGTAGTATACAGGCACCCGGGAACTATGGCTACACCTTC	CASSIQAPGNYGYTF
.	TRBJ1-5	.	TRBV6-1	TGTGCCAGCAGTGAAGGAAGCTACAATCAGCCCCAGCATTTT	CASSEGSYNQPQHF
.	TRBJ2-3	TRBD2	TRBV9	TGTGCCAGCAGCGCTAGCGGGGGGCGGACCACAGATACGCAGTATTTT	CASSASGGRTTDTQYF
.	TRBJ2-3	TRBD1	TRBV9	TGTGCCAGCAGCGTCCACAGGGGATGGGGGGATACGCAGTATTTT	CASSVHRGWGDTQYF
.	TRBJ2-7	.	TRBV5-6	TGTGCCAGCAGCTCCCTCTTAATGACAAGATACTACGAGCAGTACTTC	CASSSLLMTRYYEQYF
.	TRBJ2-4	TRBD1	TRBV6-6	TGTGCCAGCAGCTGGACAGGGGCCAAAAACATTCAGTACTTC	CASSWTGAKNIQYF
once	TRBJ1-3	.	TRBV7-9	TGTGCCAGCAGCTTAGGGGGCCTGAGCTCTGGAAACACCATATATTTT	CASSLGGLSSGNTIYF
.	TRBJ2-3	.	TRBV6-2/TRBV6-3	TGTGCCAGCAGCCCTTCTGACCCCCACTTGCGAGATACGCAGTATTTT	CASSPSDPHLRDTQYF
.	TRBJ1-2	.	TRBV10-3	TGTGCCATCAGTGAGGGGGGCAGGGGATTCGGCGGCTACACCTTC	CAISEGGRGFGGYTF
.	TRBJ2-1	TRBD2	TRBV9	TGTGCCAGCAGCCCTCCAGCGGGGGCCTACAATGAGCAGTTCTTC	CASSPPAGAYNEQFF
.	TRBJ2-7	.	TRBV7-9	TGTGCCAGCAGCCCTCACAAGGATCACTACGAGCAGTACTTC	CASSPHKDHYEQYF
.	TRBJ1-3	.	TRBV7-9	TGTGCCAGCAGCTTAGCGCCCGTTGGAAACACCATATATTTT	CASSLAPVGNTIYF
.	TRBJ2-3	TRBD2	TRBV5-1	TGCGCCAGCAGCTTGGACACTAGCGGGGGGGCCTTAGATACGCAGTATTTT	CASSLDTSGGALDTQYF
many	TRBJ1-1	.	TRBV5-1	TGCGCCAGCAGCCTCCTCGGCGGCAGTCTCACTGAAGCTTTCTTT	CASSLLGGSLTEAFF
.	TRBJ2-5	.	TRBV19	TGTGCCAGTAGTATCGGCACTAGCCCGGAGACCCAGTACTTC	CASSIGTSPETQYF
.	TRBJ2-1	TRBD1	TRBV5-4	TGTGCCAGCAGCTCCACACCGGGACAGCTACCGTTCTTC	CASSSTPGQLPFF
.	TRBJ1-2	.	TRBV27	TGTGCCAGCAGCGTCGCCGGGACAAATTATGGCTACACCTTC	CASSVAGTNYGYTF
.	TRBJ1-6	TRBD1	TRBV30	TGTGCCTGGAGTGGGGGGACAGGGGAAAATTCACCCCTCCACTTT	CAWSGGTGENSPLHF